The clone carrying this T cell receptor beta chain was detected once. Assay used: immunoSEQ multiplex PCR; TCRdb lists only in-frame clones, some missing. The sample has 55,000 to 65,000 clones; 95% to 98% are singletons. The sample originates from a study of technical replicates of blood from a handful of donors. The CDR3 is 14 residues long. Germline V gives CDR1 MGHRA, CDR2 YSYEKL. J lost 0 bases, V lost 6 bases, and 2 bases had no gene match. The chain carries TRBV4-1 and TRBJ2-7; 10 bases line up with TRBD2. Sequences were obtained from T cells isolated from PBMCs. The TCR comes from a human donor in good health. CDR3 amino acids: CASRPSGGSYEQYF. The CDR3 bases are TGCGCCAGCAGACCTAGCGGGGGCTCCTACGAGCAGTACTTC.